This T cell receptor beta chain was captured in a study of T cells in Graves' hyperthyroidism and ophthalmopathy (dated by TCRdb to about 2019). With regard to the full study: Peripheral blood samples were taken at the time of initial diagnosis, prior to any treatment. To identify TCR V-J signatures that set the groups apart, the researchers used a discovery cohort of 90 to 100 patients, made up of 40 to 45 with Graves' ophthalmopathy and 57 with stable Graves' hyperthyroidism. Prospective prediction of ophthalmopathy was tested in an independent validation cohort consisting of fewer than 20 hyperthyroidism patients and some 15 patients who later progressed to ophthalmopathy. For training and testing, the 80 to 100 patients in the discovery cohort were randomly divided in a 7:3 ratio. The study also compared thyroid tissue and blood T-cell repertoires from a handful of Graves' hyperthyroidism patients. Once sampling was done, hyperthyroidism patients were given methimazole at a starting dose of 30 mg daily, whereas ophthalmopathy patients were given high-dose intravenous methylprednisolone. The paper describes TCR Vbeta CDR3 sequencing of 140 or so peripheral blood samples, made up of some 40 ophthalmopathy patients, around 78 hyperthyroidism patients and about 17 progressor patients. General findings and caveats noted by the study authors: During validation, the model predicted progression to ophthalmopathy a median of about 6.3 months ahead of onset, with approximately 71% sensitivity and 72.22% specificity. Sample size was not statistically predetermined, and blinding of investigators to group allocation was not performed. Most expanded thyroid clonotypes (frequency above 0.001) were also detected in blood, suggesting blood repertoires may reflect thyroid immune responses. A model built on a 13 V-J signature distinguished ophthalmopathy from stable hyperthyroidism, reaching roughly 88% sensitivity and 81.08% specificity in cross-validation and 80%/75% in testing.

The table lists this clonotype with many counts. Its specific antigen is unknown. No base quality information exists; no much larger clone differs at one position. The TCR beta CDR3 regions were amplified from the RNA transcripts. The first round of RT-PCR for the TCR CDR3 was performed with the HTBI primer set and the Qiagen OneStep RT-PCR kit. Libraries were constructed in a second round of multiplex PCR, after which size selection and purification were performed. Libraries were sequenced paired-end with 100 bp reads on an Illumina HiSeq2000. Turning to the authors' computational methods: SOAPnuke was used to process the raw data, with reads discarded if the reads contained adapters or uncalled bases, had a mean Phred below 15, or lacked an exact constant-primer or identifier match. COPE v1.2.5 was used to merge high-quality paired reads, and clonotypes were defined as unique nucleotide sequences. MiTCR v1.1 was used to align clonotypes to the IMGT TRBV, TRBD and TRBJ reference segments. Only V-J combinations with frequency above 0.0001, covering about 99% of repertoires, were analysed. A TCS score was defined as the ratio of F50 (clonal expansion) to E x V (chaos), with BLOSUM62-based TCRdist applied between CDR3 peptides within each V-J. Welch's t-statistics and random forest reduced some 510 V-J features to some 14, which were used in a naive Bayes classifier (R e1071). TCRdb cleaned the public reads at Q25 with fastp, built clones with MiXCR and kept in-frame beta chains. Rows matching on CDR3 protein sequence are summarized as one entry with the most common DNA and genes. The V and J calls and clone size are TCRdb's, not the authors'. This sample lists 450,000 to 550,000 distinct CDR3 sequences; around 24% were detected once. The ten top clones hold around 11% of the sample.

Ophthalmopathy patients had moderately to severely active disease, Clinical Activity Score of at least 3, NOSPECS grade of at least 4, and duration under 3 months. Any patient with an uncontrolled infection, another autoimmune disease, pregnancy or lactation was excluded. Diagnoses relied on clinical symptoms, serum thyroxine and TRAb, thyroid ultrasound and orbital computed tomography. PBMCs were isolated from about 9.2 ml of fresh peripheral blood by Ficoll-Paque density gradient centrifugation. Total RNA was extracted using Trizol reagent, and RNA quality was assessed on an Agilent 2100 Bioanalyzer. Sequencing input: blood. The TCR originated in a woman aged 25-40 years with Graves' ophthalmopathy.

Read as DNA, the sequence is TGTGCCAGCAGTGAAGCTGCGTCAGATTATGGCTACACCTTC. Its product reads: CASSEAASDYGYTF. The receptor chain draws on TRBV6-1 and TRBJ1-2; no D gene can be assigned with confidence. V is shortened by 0 bases, J by 5 bases, and the region joining them spans 10 bases. The CDR1 and CDR2 encoded by the germline V gene are MNHNS and SASEGT. The CDR3 measures 14 amino acids from cysteine to phenylalanine. Solely the CDR3 DNA is kept, with 42 bases framed from the first base.